This passage covers 16 T cell receptor beta chains from one sample sequenced in a study of blood T cell repertoires in COVID-19. Here immunoSEQ multiplex PCR was the method, and the copy in TCRdb shows in-frame clones only, minus some. The sample lists about 210,000 clones, roughly four fifths occurring once. What was sequenced was peripheral blood. The receptors were gathered from a middle-aged woman with acute or convalescent COVID-19.

This clone was detected only once. This chain connects TRBV2 to TRBJ2-2; D perhaps matches TRBD2 (5 bases). This CDR3 comprises 12 residues. With 6 bases removed from V and 5 bases from J, the gap between germline ends came to 7 bases. Germline CDR1 is SNHLY and CDR2 is FYNNEI. The CDR3 region is CASRERTGELFF. In nucleotides, the CDR3 is TGTGCCAGCAGGGAGCGGACCGGGGAGCTGTTTTTT.

The rearrangement uses TRBV12-3 or TRBV12-4 and TRBJ1-2; 9 nucleotides line up with TRBD1. The CDR3 has 13 residues. After removal of 3 bases from V and 8 bases from J, the junction contained 4 bases not matched to a gene. DNA of the CDR3: TGTGCCAGCAGTTTGGGACAGGGAAGGGGCTACACCTTC. It is translated as CASSLGQGRGYTF.

The chain combines TRBV5-1 with TRBJ2-1; 8 bases align to TRBD2. J gave up 10 bases and V 4 bases, and 16 bases lay outside the gene matches. Looked up from germline, CDR1 is SGHRS and CDR2 is YFSETQ. CDR3 length: 16 amino acids. The CDR3 reads CASSAWEAGGGVEQFF. For the CDR3, the DNA is TGCGCCAGCAGCGCATGGGAGGCGGGAGGTGGTGTCGAGCAGTTCTTC.

The V call is TRBV19, the J call TRBJ1-5; D remains ambiguous. V was pared by 6 bases and J by 0 bases, with 6 bases between. Per germline, CDR1 LNHDA and CDR2 SQIVND (reference sequence). The CDR3 is 13 residues long. CDR3 nucleotide sequence: TGTGCCAGTAGCCGGGATAGCAATCAGCCCCAGCATTTT. This encodes CASSRDSNQPQHF.

V is TRBV3-1 (or the pseudogene TRBV3-2) and J is TRBJ1-3; no clear D gene. Germline CDR1 reads LGHDT; CDR2 reads YNNKEL (reference sequence). V was shortened by 4 bases and J by 0 bases, with 7 bases between the two germline ends. The CDR3 sequence is 14 residues long. CDR3 amino acids: CASSRESSGNTIYF. CDR3 sequence (DNA): TGTGCCAGCAGCCGGGAGAGCTCTGGAAACACCATATATTTT.

The chain links TRBV20-1 to TRBJ1-2; 7 nucleotides match TRBD1. V gave up 6 bases and J gave up 8 bases; unmatched junction bases: 6. The CDR3 contains 11 residues. The germline V gene has CDR1 DFQATT and CDR2 SNEGSKA (reference sequence). The DNA for the CDR3 is TGCAGTGCCGAGGGGGCGCTCGGCTACACCTTC. As protein: CSAEGALGYTF.

This chain connects TRBV7-2 to TRBJ1-2, with D uncertain. V was clipped by 5 bases and J by 7 bases, with 11 bases between them. Germline V gene lookup returns CDR1 SGHTA and CDR2 FQGNSA. The CDR3 runs 12 residues. The CDR3 coding sequence is TGTGCCAGCAGCGTTGGAGGTTTTGGCTACACCTTC. The encoded protein is CASSVGGFGYTF.

As to this clone: At one boundary the junction diverges from the germline segment, which might be a read error. The V and J genes are TRBV19 and TRBJ2-3; D gene ambiguous. The CDR3 runs to 13 residues. Germline V gene sequence: CDR1 LNHDA, CDR2 SQIVND (reference sequence). The CDR3 region is CASTAQSTDTQYF. CDR3 coding DNA: TGTGCAAGTACAGCACAGAGCACAGATACGCAGTATTTT.

The chain couples TRBV19 to TRBJ2-7; a possible D gene is TRBD2 (6 bases). Trimming stripped 3 bases from V and 2 bases from J, with 14 bases between. CDR1 and CDR2 from the germline V gene are LNHDA and SQIVND (reference sequence). The CDR3 loop spans 15 amino acids. In DNA form, the CDR3 reads TGTGCCAGTAGTATGTCCCGGAGCGGGCCCTACGAGCAGTACTTC. Translated: CASSMSRSGPYEQYF.

This clone was detected once. V and J are TRBV6-5 and TRBJ2-3, with 8 bases aligning to TRBD1. CDR1 MNHEY and CDR2 SVGAGI come from the germline V gene. Losses at the gene ends were 6 bases for V and 6 bases for J; bases not matched to a gene: 11. The CDR3 runs to 15 residues. CDR3 nucleotides: TGTGCCAGCAGCCTAAAAGGGACAGGCGGGGATACGCAGTATTTT. Translation gives CASSLKGTGGDTQYF.

The V and J genes are TRBV12-3 or TRBV12-4 and TRBJ1-1, with TRBD1 as a possible D gene (6 bases). CDR3 length equals 13 residues. Trimming took 6 bases from V and 5 from J, leaving 13 bases between them. The CDR3 sequence: CASSLIRGTEAFF. The CDR3 region has the DNA TGTGCCAGCAGCCTAATTAGGGGGACTGAAGCTTTCTTT.

The rearrangement joins TRBV29-1 to TRBJ2-6; the D gene is possibly TRBD1 (6 bases). Trimming stripped 7 bases from V and 0 bases from J, with 13 bases between. The CDR3 length is 15 residues. Germline V gene data show CDR1 as SQVTM and CDR2 as ANQGSEA. Here the CDR3 DNA reads TGCAGCGCTTACATACAGGGCTCTGGGGCCAACGTCCTGACTTTC. This translates into CSAYIQGSGANVLTF. Full variable domain (outside the CDR3, taken from reference TRBV29-1 and TRBJ2-6): SAVISQKPSRDICQRGTSLTIQCQVDSQVTMMFWYRQQPGQSLTLIATANQGSEATYESGFVIDKFPISRPNLTFSTLTVSNMSPEDSSIYLCSAYIQGSGANVLTFGAGSRLTVL.

This clone has a single count. The chain joins TRBV30 to TRBJ1-5; possible D gene TRBD1, 6 bases. The germline CDR1 and CDR2 sequences are GTSNPN and SVGIG (reference sequence). The CDR3 consists of 15 residues. V lost 2 bases, J lost 1 base, and 12 bases lay in between. The CDR3 region is CAWSLAGGSNQPQHF. CDR3 in DNA: TGTGCCTGGAGTTTGGCGGGGGGCAGCAATCAGCCCCAGCATTTT.

The chain links TRBV9 to TRBJ2-1, with 9 bases aligning to TRBD1. The CDR3 is 15 residues long. CDR1 is SGDLS and CDR2 is YYNGEE in the germline V gene. The J segment lost 7 bases and the V segment lost 3 bases, leaving 8 bases of the junction unmatched. The CDR3 coding sequence is TGTGCCAGCAGCGAAATGGTCGGACAGGGGAATGAGCAGTTCTTC. Translating gives CASSEMVGQGNEQFF.

The J gene is TRBJ2-7, the V gene TRBV29-1; 11 bases line up with TRBD1. Germline CDR1 SQVTM, CDR2 ANQGSEA. CDR3 length: 14 amino acids. J lost 5 bases, V lost 4 bases, and 7 bases had no gene match. CDR3 in DNA: TGCAGCGTTGCCGCCCGGACAGGGGGCCACGAGCAGTACTTC. Translation: CSVAARTGGHEQYF.

V and J are TRBV5-4 and TRBJ2-5, with 7 nucleotides matching TRBD1. The CDR3 length is 14 residues. Germline CDR1 SGHNT, CDR2 YYREEE (reference sequence). Trimming at V came to 8 bases and at J to 5 bases, leaving 12 bases not matched to a gene. The CDR3 spells CASSTGMRKETQYF. The CDR3 nucleotides read TGTGCCAGTTCGACAGGGATGCGAAAGGAGACCCAGTACTTC.